Listed here are 18 T cell receptor beta chains from one sample, sequenced in a study of CD8+ T cells in alopecia areata. After isolation, RNA underwent reverse transcription to generate cDNA as the sequencing template. Measured with immunoSEQ multiplex PCR; TCRdb has only the in-frame clones, and not every one. The sample consists of over 150,000 clones, approximately 62% of them appearing once. This specimen consisted of CD4+ T cells sorted from blood, obtained at week 0. These receptors were collected from a human donor with alopecia areata.

This clone occurred a few times. The chain joins TRBV29-1 to TRBJ2-7; the D gene is possibly TRBD1 (7 bases). The germline gives CDR1 SQVTM, CDR2 ANQGSEA. CDR3 length equals 12 residues. DNA for the CDR3: TGCGGAGGGGGCTCAAGCTCCTACGAGCAGTACTTC. Protein: CGGGSSSYEQYF.

The gene calls are TRBV28 and TRBJ2-5; D is perhaps TRBD2 (6 bases). Trimming took 6 bases from V and 4 from J, leaving 15 bases between them. The CDR3 length is 14 residues. Looked up from germline, CDR1 is MDHEN and CDR2 is SYDVKM. CDR3 in DNA: TGTGCCAGCAGCCGCCCGGAGGGGAGAGAGACCCAGTACTTC. Translating it yields CASSRPEGRETQYF.

There are a few counts of this clone. This chain joins TRBV7-2 and TRBJ2-5, with TRBD2 matching over 15 bases. Germline CDR1 SGHTA, CDR2 FQGNSA. The length of the CDR3 is 16 residues. The junction had 6 bases not matched to a gene; V was cut back by 5 bases and J by 5 bases. CDR3 amino acids: CASSHLGLAGGETQYF. The CDR3 coding sequence is TGTGCCAGCAGCCACCTCGGACTAGCGGGGGGGGAGACCCAGTACTTC.

This sequence joins TRBV29-1 and TRBJ2-5; possibly TRBD2 for D (6 bases). The CDR3 has 13 amino acids. Germline CDR1 SQVTM, CDR2 ANQGSEA. V lost 7 bases, J lost 5 bases, and 17 bases lay in between. CDR3 sequence reads: CSGSAGSGETQYF. The CDR3 nucleotides are TGCAGCGGATCCGCCGGGAGCGGGGAGACCCAGTACTTC.

V and J are TRBV29-1 and TRBJ2-7, with no clear D. Germline lookup yields CDR1 SQVTM and CDR2 ANQGSEA. The V gene lost 1 base and the J gene lost 5 bases, with 3 bases spanning the gap. The CDR3 runs 10 residues. CDR3 sequence: CSVEGDEQYF. The CDR3 DNA is TGCAGCGTTGAAGGGGACGAGCAGTACTTC.

V usage is TRBV11-2 and J usage is TRBJ2-7; D is perhaps TRBD1 or TRBD2 (5 bases each). Germline V gene sequence: CDR1 SGHAT, CDR2 FQNNGV. V was shortened by 1 base and J by 4 bases, with 14 bases between the two germline ends. CDR3 length: 15 residues. CDR3 nucleotide sequence: TGTGCCAGCAGCTTAGCTCGGGGCCGTAGGTACGAGCAGTACTTC. It translates to CASSLARGRRYEQYF.

The table lists this clone with a few counts. The V gene is TRBV7-2, the J gene TRBJ2-6; D might be TRBD1 or TRBD2, each matching 5 bases. The CDR3 has 17 amino acids. Trimming removed 7 bases from V and 0 bases from J, with 16 bases in between. Per germline, CDR1 SGHTA and CDR2 FQGNSA. The CDR3 protein is CASTTGPADSGANVLTF. The CDR3 DNA reads TGTGCCAGCACCACGGGACCCGCGGACTCTGGGGCCAACGTCCTGACTTTC.

The rearrangement joins TRBV27 to TRBJ1-2; tentatively, D is TRBD1 (5 bases). The CDR3 length is 15 residues. V lost 1 base and J lost 8, with 17 bases in between. Germline V gene data show CDR1 as MNHEY and CDR2 as SMNVEV (reference sequence). The CDR3 loop reads CASSLLPGSGGGYTF. Here the CDR3 DNA reads TGTGCCAGCAGTTTATTACCGGGCTCGGGGGGAGGCTACACCTTC.

This clone was found many times. The V gene is TRBV7-7, the J gene TRBJ2-2; 12 positions match TRBD2. This CDR3 is built from 17 residues. Germline V gene lookup returns CDR1 SSHAT and CDR2 FNYEAQ (reference sequence). The V segment lost 4 bases and the J segment 2 bases; nucleotides outside the gene matches: 5. The CDR3 protein is CASSSVTSGGNTGELFF. In DNA, the CDR3 is TGTGCCAGCAGCTCCGTGACTAGCGGGGGAAACACCGGGGAGCTGTTTTTT.

With regard to this clone: Other nucleotide sequences in the sample specify the same CDR3. The chain links TRBV4-3 to TRBJ1-2, with a possible D match to TRBD1 (5 bases). Trimming took off 0 bases at V and 4 bases at J, with 9 bases between the two ends. Per the germline V gene, CDR1 is LGHNA and CDR2 is YSLEER. The CDR3 is made up of 14 amino acids. CDR3: CASSQDGGTYGYTF. In nucleotides, the CDR3 is TGCGCCAGCAGCCAAGATGGGGGGACCTATGGCTACACCTTC.

V usage is TRBV7-9 and J usage is TRBJ2-3; D unclear. This CDR3 has 13 amino acids. Between the trimmed V and J ends, which lost 5 bases and 4 bases, there was a span of 10 bases. Germline assignment: CDR1 SEHNR and CDR2 FQNEAQ (reference sequence). The CDR3 loop reads CASSPTIADTQYF. The CDR3 DNA reads TGTGCCAGCAGCCCGACAATAGCAGATACGCAGTATTTT.

This clone came up a few times. The chain joins TRBV29-1 to TRBJ1-2, with D tentatively TRBD1 (5 bases). The V gene lost 4 bases and the J gene lost 1 base, with 13 bases spanning the gap. CDR3 size: 14 residues. CDR1 is SQVTM and CDR2 is ANQGSEA in the germline V gene. This chain's CDR3 is CSVVWTPVNYGYTF. CDR3 coding DNA: TGCAGCGTTGTCTGGACACCTGTTAACTATGGCTACACCTTC.

This clone appeared a few times. The chain joins TRBV7-2 to TRBJ2-1, with D unresolved. The V gene's germline CDR1 is SGHTA and CDR2 FQGNSA. V gave up 5 bases and J gave up 3 bases, with 2 bases separating them. The CDR3 runs to 11 residues. CDR3 in DNA: TGTGCCAGCAGCGACTACAATGAGCAGTTCTTC. It encodes CASSDYNEQFF.

The rearrangement links TRBV29-1 to TRBJ1-2; D is ambiguous. The CDR3 covers 15 residues. Per germline, CDR1 SQVTM and CDR2 ANQGSEA. Trimming removed 3 bases from V and 0 bases from J, with 14 bases in between. CDR3 sequence reads: CSVEGEVPTNYGYTF. The CDR3 DNA is TGCAGCGTTGAGGGCGAAGTCCCAACTAACTATGGCTACACCTTC. Full variable domain (outside the CDR3, taken from reference TRBV29-1 and TRBJ1-2): SAVISQKPSRDICQRGTSLTIQCQVDSQVTMMFWYRQQPGQSLTLIATANQGSEATYESGFVIDKFPISRPNLTFSTLTVSNMSPEDSSIYLCSVEGEVPTNYGYTFGSGTRLTVV.

The CDR3 sequence: CASSQEWGGGQPQHF. For the CDR3, the DNA is TGCGCCAGCAGCCAAGAGTGGGGGGGAGGTCAGCCCCAGCATTTT. The J gene is TRBJ1-5, the V gene TRBV4-3; possible D gene TRBD1, 5 bases. The germline V and J ends were trimmed by 0 bases and 6 bases, with 12 bases remaining between them. This CDR3 region has 15 residues. Germline V gene lookup returns CDR1 LGHNA and CDR2 YSLEER.

V usage is TRBV29-1 and J usage is TRBJ2-7; D unresolved. Germline V lookup: CDR1 SQVTM, CDR2 ANQGSEA. The V gene lost 4 bases and the J gene lost 2 bases, with 12 bases spanning the gap. The CDR3 spans 13 residues. In DNA form, the CDR3 reads TGCAGCGTTGTCGTTTCCCCTACCTACGAGCAGTACTTC. This translates into CSVVVSPTYEQYF.

The rearrangement joins TRBV5-1 to TRBJ2-2; D tentatively reads TRBD1 or TRBD2 (5 bases each). The CDR3 length is 16 residues. Trimming shortened V by 0 bases and J by 1 base, and 10 bases separated the two germline ends. Germline V gene data show CDR1 as SGHRS and CDR2 as YFSETQ. The CDR3 DNA reads TGCGCCAGCAGCTTGGGGCAGGGACGGAACACCGGGGAGCTGTTTTTT. Translated: CASSLGQGRNTGELFF.

In its sample, this clone was seen a few times. V gene TRBV29-1 combines with J gene TRBJ2-1; 9 bases map to TRBD2. The germline gives CDR1 SQVTM, CDR2 ANQGSEA. This CDR3 contains 16 residues. V shed 4 bases and J 12 bases; nucleotides not matched to a gene: 19. CDR3 sequence: CSVVGGSGGILRGQFF. The CDR3 DNA sequence: TGCAGCGTTGTAGGTGGAAGCGGGGGGATCCTCCGAGGGCAGTTCTTC.